This T cell receptor (beta chain) was recorded in a study of TIL therapy for anti-PD-1-resistant metastatic lung cancer. Study-wide background: Tumors carried a median approximately 1.6 non-synonymous mutations per megabase.

Sequencing used immunoSEQ v3. Sequencing used immunoSEQ multiplex PCR; TCRdb keeps in-frame clones, though not all of them. The sample has tens of thousands of clones; 80% to 90% are singletons. Time point given: pre-treatment sample, taken before nivolumab and TIL therapy. Trimming stripped 1 base from V and 4 bases from J, with 12 bases between. Germline CDR1 and CDR2: SGHRS and YFSETQ. The CDR3 spans 14 residues. Sample: blood, taken at baseline. This TCR was recovered from a person aged 25 to 85 with non-small cell lung cancer. This chain joins TRBV5-1 and TRBJ2-7, with unresolved D. In DNA form, the CDR3 reads TGCGCCAGCAGCTTGCTTCAGGAAGCTTACGAGCAGTACTTC. It is translated as CASSLLQEAYEQYF.